One sample yielded the 14 T cell receptor beta chains listed below, sequenced in a study of blood T cell repertoires in COVID-19. This table comes from immunoSEQ multiplex PCR, and its TCRdb copy is limited to in-frame clones, with some not included. The table shows tens of thousands of clones, with about 88% occurring only once. Sequencing input: peripheral blood. The receptors here all came from a woman older than 75 with active COVID-19.

The chain combines TRBV7-8 with TRBJ2-2, with TRBD1 as a possible D gene (6 bases). Germline V gene sequence: CDR1 SGHVS, CDR2 FQNEAQ. The CDR3 sequence is 16 residues long. The ends were cut back, 5 bases at V and 1 base at J, with 14 bases in the middle. CDR3 sequence: CASSPRSDRNTGELFF. The CDR3 DNA reads TGTGCCAGCAGCCCCCGCTCGGACAGGAACACCGGGGAGCTGTTTTTT.

The chain has TRBV30 and TRBJ2-1; 8 bases line up with TRBD2. The CDR3 is 11 amino acids. The V gene's germline CDR1 is GTSNPN and CDR2 SVGIG (reference sequence). The J segment lost 12 bases and the V segment lost 5 bases, leaving 6 bases of the junction unmatched. CDR3 sequence (DNA): TGTGCCTGGTCGGGAGGGGTTGGGCAGTTCTTC. It specifies CAWSGGVGQFF.

This chain uses TRBV2 with TRBJ2-1; 14 bases align to TRBD2. Looked up from germline, CDR1 is SNHLY and CDR2 is FYNNEI. The CDR3 totals 15 residues. V was pared by 5 bases and J by 7 bases, with 4 bases of the junction left unmatched. CDR3 DNA sequence: TGTGCCAGCAGTCGACTAGCGGGAGGGGGGAATGAGCAGTTCTTC. This gives the protein CASSRLAGGGNEQFF.

The chain joins TRBV18 to TRBJ2-6, with TRBD1 matching over 10 bases. The CDR3 covers 15 residues. From germline, CDR1 is KGHSH and CDR2 LQKENI. V gave up 5 bases and J gave up 4 bases; unmatched junction bases: 2. The DNA for the CDR3 is TGTGCCAGCTCAGACAGGGGGCCCGGGGCCAACGTCCTGACTTTC. Protein: CASSDRGPGANVLTF.

Note on this clone: The junction does not match germline at one end; this may be a read error. The V call is TRBV20-1, the J call TRBJ2-2; 9 positions agree with TRBD2. Germline CDR1 DFQATT, CDR2 SNEGSKA (reference sequence). This CDR3 is 14 amino acids long. The CDR3 spells CSASGAGGLRGAVF. The CDR3 DNA is TGCAGTGCTAGTGGAGCGGGAGGCCTCCGGGGAGCTGTTTTT.

The J gene is TRBJ1-6, the V gene TRBV5-6, with D unclear. Germline values: CDR1 SGHDT, CDR2 YYEEEE. With 4 bases removed from V and 8 bases from J, the gap between germline ends came to 13 bases. The CDR3 length is 14 residues. CDR3 bases: TGTGCCAGCAGCCGAGCGTTCGGAGATTCACCCCTCCACTTT. Its protein product is CASSRAFGDSPLHF.

This chain links TRBV19 with TRBJ2-5; the match to TRBD2 covers 8 bases. The CDR3 spans 16 residues. V trimming: 5 bases; J trimming: 4 bases; junction bases outside the gene matches: 12. Looked up from germline, CDR1 is LNHDA and CDR2 is SQIVND (reference sequence). CDR3 amino acids: CASSPTGGRPGETQYF. CDR3 DNA: TGTGCCAGTAGTCCAACCGGCGGGAGGCCGGGAGAGACCCAGTACTTC. Full variable domain (rest looked up from reference TRBV19 and TRBJ2-5): DGGITQSPKYLFRKEGQNVTLSCEQNLNHDAMYWYRQDPGQGLRLIYYSQIVNDFQKGDIAEGYSVSREKKESFPLTVTSAQKNPTAFYLCASSPTGGRPGETQYFGPGTRLLVL.

This chain uses TRBV11-2 with TRBJ1-4; D gene ambiguous. Germline V lookup: CDR1 SGHAT, CDR2 FQNNGV. Deletions cut 3 bases from V and 5 bases from J, with 19 bases between. The CDR3 covers 17 residues. DNA of the CDR3: TGTGCCAGCAGCTTGGACCGGGGTGGAGGCCTGAATGAAAAACTGTTTTTT. The encoded protein is CASSLDRGGGLNEKLFF. Looking up the rest from reference TRBV11-2 and TRBJ1-4 gives the full variable domain: EAGVAQSPRYKIIEKRQSVAFWCNPISGHATLYWYQQILGQGPKLLIQFQNNGVVDDSQLPKDRFSAERLKGVDSTLKIQPAKLEDSAVYLCASSLDRGGGLNEKLFFGSGTQLSVL.

This clone was seen a single time. The chain has TRBV5-5 and TRBJ1-4, with 10 bases lining up with TRBD1. Germline V gene data show CDR1 as SGHKS and CDR2 as YYEKEE (reference sequence). J gave up 7 bases and V 0 bases, and 3 bases lay outside the gene matches. The CDR3 length is 15 residues. In nucleotides, the CDR3 is TGTGCCAGCAGCTTGGGGGACAGGGGAGGTGAAAAACTGTTTTTT. Amino acids: CASSLGDRGGEKLFF.

The chain combines TRBV4-1 with TRBJ2-1; weak D call: TRBD2 (6 bases). This CDR3 contains 15 residues. V was trimmed by 2 bases and J by 9 bases, leaving 17 bases between them. The germline gives CDR1 MGHRA, CDR2 YSYEKL. The CDR3 spells CASSQSLLARSEQFF. DNA of the CDR3: TGCGCCAGCAGCCAATCTTTACTAGCTAGGAGTGAGCAGTTCTTC.

J is TRBJ2-1 and V is TRBV3-1 (or the pseudogene TRBV3-2); D might be TRBD1 (6 bases). Per germline, CDR1 LGHDT and CDR2 YNNKEL (reference sequence). Trimming took off 4 bases at V and 5 bases at J, with 9 bases between the two ends. This CDR3 is built from 13 residues. In DNA, the CDR3 is TGTGCCAGCAGCCCCAGGGGCAACAATGAGCAGTTCTTC. Protein product: CASSPRGNNEQFF.

This clone is a singleton in its sample. The chain carries TRBV14 and TRBJ2-5; no firm D call. V was pared by 2 bases and J by 0 bases, with 7 bases between. The germline V gene has CDR1 SGHDN and CDR2 FVKESK. CDR3 size: 14 residues. CDR3 loop: CASSQSEYQETQYF. CDR3 nucleotides: TGTGCCAGCAGCCAAAGCGAGTACCAAGAGACCCAGTACTTC.

This chain uses TRBV2 with TRBJ1-1; TRBD1 aligns across 8 bases. The CDR3 is 14 residues long. Germline V gene sequence: CDR1 SNHLY, CDR2 FYNNEI. V dropped 5 bases and J dropped 5; count of bases not matched to a gene: 7. This CDR3 is CASSSGTGSTEAFF. The DNA for the CDR3 is TGTGCCAGCAGTAGCGGGACAGGTAGTACTGAAGCTTTCTTT.

This clone was found once. This chain joins TRBV20-1 and TRBJ2-7; TRBD2 matches 13 bases. The junction had 0 bases not matched to a gene; V was cut back by 7 bases and J by 6 bases. Germline lookup yields CDR1 DFQATT and CDR2 SNEGSKA (reference sequence). The CDR3 extends over 11 amino acids. CDR3 amino acids: CSGLAGGEQYF. The CDR3 DNA follows: TGCAGTGGACTAGCGGGAGGCGAGCAGTACTTC.